Listed below are T cell receptor beta chains from one sample, sequenced in a study of cytomegalovirus exposure and HLA in healthy donors. Sequenced by immunoSEQ multiplex PCR; TCRdb stores in-frame clones only, minus some. The sample records about 110,000 clones, roughly four fifths being singletons. The sequencing input was PBMCs. The receptors were gathered from a middle-aged man in good health and CMV-seronegative. The CDR3 runs from the conserved cysteine through the conserved F or W. A D gene is named only where the DNA matches it firmly. Clone size is given for some rows only: seen once, a few or many times, or a class if the clone is expanded.

cdr3_aa cdr3_nt j_call v_call clone_size d_call
CARRVGVEQYF TGTGCCAGGAGGGTGGGAGTAGAGCAGTACTTC TRBJ2-7 TRBV2 NA NA
CASSSAGGSYGYTF TGTGCCAGTAGTAGCGCAGGGGGCTCCTATGGCTACACCTTC TRBJ1-2 TRBV19 NA TRBD1
CATSRDELAGVIGETQYF TGTGCCACCAGCAGAGATGAACTAGCGGGAGTAATAGGAGAGACCCAGTACTTC TRBJ2-5 TRBV15 NA TRBD2
CASSLFGTVNSPLHF TGTGCCAGCAGCTTATTTGGGACAGTTAATTCACCCCTCCACTTT TRBJ1-6 TRBV7-6 NA TRBD1
CASSSRRDPGFYEQYF TGTGCCAGCAGTTCGAGACGGGATCCGGGTTTCTACGAGCAGTACTTC TRBJ2-7 TRBV28 NA NA
CASSVDLRSGNTIYF TGTGCCAGCAGCGTAGATTTGCGGTCCGGAAACACCATATATTTT TRBJ1-3 TRBV9 few NA
CASSFSWDRADQPQHF TGTGCCAGCAGTTTTTCTTGGGACAGGGCTGATCAGCCCCAGCATTTT TRBJ1-5 TRBV27 once TRBD1
CASSVGQGAEEQYF TGTGCCAGCAGCGTAGGTCAGGGGGCGGAAGAGCAGTACTTC TRBJ2-7 TRBV9 NA TRBD1
CASSDGRATDTQYF TGTGCCAGCAGTGACGGGAGGGCCACAGATACGCAGTATTTT TRBJ2-3 TRBV6-4 few TRBD2
CASSLEGREQYF TGCGCCAGCAGCTTGGAGGGGAGGGAGCAGTACTTC TRBJ2-7 TRBV5-1 few NA
CASSFGRGGGYTF TGTGCCAGCAGCTTTGGGAGGGGAGGTGGCTACACCTTC TRBJ1-2 TRBV7-2 NA NA
CASSSTAIYGYTF TGTGCCAGCAGCTCCACAGCAATCTATGGCTACACCTTC TRBJ1-2 TRBV7-9 NA NA
CASSLEAGGWDTQYF TGCGCCAGCAGCTTGGAGGCGGGAGGGTGGGATACGCAGTATTTT TRBJ2-3 TRBV5-1 NA TRBD2
CASSQLPGNEQFF TGTGCCAGCAGCCAGCTCCCGGGCAATGAGCAGTTCTTC TRBJ2-1 TRBV5-4 NA NA
CASSLGTQRLWDYTF TGTGCCAGCAGCTTAGGGACACAACGACTATGGGACTACACCTTC TRBJ1-2 TRBV5-6 few NA
CASSPLAGAQNIQYF TGTGCCAGCAGCCCACTAGCGGGGGCCCAAAACATTCAGTACTTC TRBJ2-4 TRBV7-9 NA TRBD2
CSVSQGSVAFF TGCAGCGTATCCCAGGGGTCCGTGGCTTTCTTT TRBJ1-1 TRBV29-1 few NA
CSVEAPSLTGSNEKLFF TGCAGCGTTGAAGCCCCGTCGCTAACAGGGTCTAATGAAAAACTGTTTTTT TRBJ1-4 TRBV29-1 NA NA
CASIEQGDGYTF TGTGCCAGCATAGAACAGGGAGACGGCTACACCTTC TRBJ1-2 TRBV2 NA NA
CASQGGSYEQYF TGTGCCAGTCAAGGGGGTTCCTACGAGCAGTACTTC TRBJ2-7 TRBV19 few NA
CASSWTGQGEKLFF TGTGCCAGCAGCTGGACGGGACAGGGTGAAAAACTGTTTTTT TRBJ1-4 TRBV5-6 NA TRBD1
CASSLGSNSPLHF TGTGCCAGCAGCTTAGGGAGCAATTCACCCCTCCACTTT TRBJ1-6 TRBV11-3 NA NA
CASSRERRETQYF TGTGCCAGCAGTCGGGAGCGACGGGAGACCCAGTACTTC TRBJ2-5 TRBV13 NA NA
CASGLRQAGNTIYF TGTGCTAGTGGTCTGAGACAAGCAGGAAACACCATATATTTT TRBJ1-3 TRBV12-5 once NA
CASSQAGGVSYNEQFF TGCGCCAGCAGCCAAGCGGGGGGGGTTTCCTACAATGAGCAGTTCTTC TRBJ2-1 TRBV4-1 NA TRBD2
CAATGGHGYTF TGTGCCGCCACCGGGGGGCATGGCTACACCTTC TRBJ1-2 TRBV30 NA NA
CASSFSQPQHF TGTGCCAGCAGTTTCAGTCAGCCCCAGCATTTT TRBJ1-5 TRBV28 NA NA
CASSDGGGSTNEKLFF TGTGCCAGCAGTGATGGAGGGGGCTCAACTAATGAAAAACTGTTTTTT TRBJ1-4 TRBV6-1 few TRBD1
CASSIQGINQPQHF TGTGCCAGTAGTATACAGGGGATCAATCAGCCCCAGCATTTT TRBJ1-5 TRBV19 NA NA
CASSEAIVGEQYF TGTGCCAGCAGTGAAGCGATTGTCGGGGAGCAGTACTTC TRBJ2-7 TRBV2 NA NA
CASSLSSGGASHEQYF TGTGCCAGCAGTTTATCGTCAGGGGGCGCTTCCCACGAGCAGTACTTC TRBJ2-7 TRBV27 NA TRBD1
CATSRVEREVGNEQFF TGTGCCACCAGCAGAGTTGAGCGGGAGGTGGGGAATGAGCAGTTCTTC TRBJ2-1 TRBV15 NA TRBD2
CASSAQGGTEAFF TGTGCCAGCAGTGCACAAGGGGGCACTGAAGCTTTCTTT TRBJ1-1 TRBV2 NA NA
CTYGQRRADTQYF TGTACCTACGGACAGCGTCGCGCAGATACGCAGTATTTT TRBJ2-3 TRBV30 NA NA
CASSVGGTGSYEQYF TGTGCCAGCAGCGTAGGGGGGACAGGCTCCTACGAGCAGTACTTC TRBJ2-7 TRBV9 NA TRBD1
CASSLARPSGSYEQYF TGTGCCAGCAGCTTAGCGAGGCCTAGCGGGAGTTACGAGCAGTACTTC TRBJ2-7 TRBV7-2 NA TRBD2
CASIGQGANYGYTF TGTGCCAGCATCGGACAGGGCGCTAACTATGGCTACACCTTC TRBJ1-2 TRBV6-5 once TRBD1
CASSPNQGWTEAFF TGTGCCAGTAGTCCGAATCAGGGTTGGACTGAAGCTTTCTTT TRBJ1-1 TRBV19 NA NA
CASSYTQGLTEAFF TGTGCCAGCAGTTATACACAGGGCCTCACTGAAGCTTTCTTT TRBJ1-1 TRBV6-5 NA NA
CASSLSGFRGGAFAIQYF TGTGCCAGCAGCTTGTCTGGTTTTCGCGGGGGGGCTTTCGCCATTCAGTACTTC TRBJ2-4 TRBV5-6 NA TRBD2
CSVQGWNTEAFF TGCAGCGTGCAGGGCTGGAACACTGAAGCTTTCTTT TRBJ1-1 TRBV29-1 NA NA
CASSLGAGGFGYTF TGTGCCAGCAGCTTGGGGGCAGGGGGTTTTGGCTACACCTTC TRBJ1-2 TRBV5-5 NA TRBD1
CASSEAGRNSYEQYF TGTGCCAGCAGTGAAGCCGGTCGAAACTCCTACGAGCAGTACTTC TRBJ2-7 TRBV6-1 NA NA
CASSQDPTGTGAGYTF TGCGCCAGCAGCCAAGATCCAACCGGGACAGGGGCTGGCTACACCTTC TRBJ1-2 TRBV4-3 NA TRBD1
CASSEQNYGYTF TGTGCCAGCAGTGAACAAAACTATGGCTACACCTTC TRBJ1-2 TRBV2 NA NA
CASTLGLDHTDTQYF TGCGCCAGCACCCTGGGGCTAGACCACACAGATACGCAGTATTTT TRBJ2-3 TRBV5-1 NA NA
CASSLSSNTFSSGNTIYF TGTGCCAGCAGCTTATCCTCAAATACGTTCAGCTCTGGAAACACCATATATTTT TRBJ1-3 TRBV7-9 NA NA
CATSRDFGGYTF TGTGCCACCAGCAGAGATTTCGGGGGCTACACCTTC TRBJ1-2 TRBV15 NA NA
CASSFPNYGYTF TGTGCCAGCAGCTTTCCAAACTATGGCTACACCTTC TRBJ1-2 TRBV7-9 NA NA
CSAEQGPYEQYF TGCAGCGCGGAACAGGGCCCCTACGAGCAGTACTTC TRBJ2-7 TRBV29-1 few NA
CASRRTGTGELFF TGTGCCAGCAGGAGGACAGGGACCGGGGAGCTGTTTTTT TRBJ2-2 TRBV27 once TRBD1
CSVGGARGVNTEAFF TGCAGCGTGGGGGGGGCGAGGGGGGTGAACACTGAAGCTTTCTTT TRBJ1-1 TRBV29-1 NA NA
CASSHGGSNEQFF TGTGCCAGCAGCCATGGGGGGAGCAATGAGCAGTTCTTC TRBJ2-1 TRBV7-3 NA NA
CASSDLAGEENEQFF TGTGCCAGCAGCGATCTAGCGGGAGAGGAGAATGAGCAGTTCTTC TRBJ2-1 TRBV9 NA TRBD2
CASARDSNTEAFF TGCGCCAGCGCACGGGACAGCAACACTGAAGCTTTCTTT TRBJ1-1 TRBV4-1 NA TRBD1
CASSRLISGNTIYF TGTGCCAGCAGTCGACTCATCTCTGGAAACACCATATATTTT TRBJ1-3 TRBV2 NA NA
CASSPGAPEAFF TGTGCCAGCAGTCCGGGTGCCCCTGAAGCTTTCTTT TRBJ1-1 TRBV27 NA NA